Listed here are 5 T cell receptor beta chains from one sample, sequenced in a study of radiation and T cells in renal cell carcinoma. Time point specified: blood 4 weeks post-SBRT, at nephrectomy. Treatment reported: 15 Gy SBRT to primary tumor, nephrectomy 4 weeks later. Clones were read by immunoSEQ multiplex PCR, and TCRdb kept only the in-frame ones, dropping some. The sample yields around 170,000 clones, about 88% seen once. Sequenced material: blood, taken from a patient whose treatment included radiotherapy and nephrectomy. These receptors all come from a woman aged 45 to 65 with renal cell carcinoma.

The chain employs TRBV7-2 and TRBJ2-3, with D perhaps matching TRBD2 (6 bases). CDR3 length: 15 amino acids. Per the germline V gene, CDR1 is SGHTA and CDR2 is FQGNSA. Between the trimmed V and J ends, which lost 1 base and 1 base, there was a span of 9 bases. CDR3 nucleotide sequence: TGTGCCAGCAGCTTAGGGGGGGTGCGCACAGATACGCAGTATTTT. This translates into CASSLGGVRTDTQYF.

This chain's CDR3 is CASSEEVSTSSYEQYF. CDR3 bases: TGTGCCAGCAGTGAAGAAGTAAGCACGAGCTCCTACGAGCAGTACTTC. The chain links TRBV6-1 to TRBJ2-7; no firm D call. The CDR3 has 16 residues. V gave up 1 base and J gave up 0 bases, with 13 bases separating them. Germline values: CDR1 MNHNS, CDR2 SASEGT.

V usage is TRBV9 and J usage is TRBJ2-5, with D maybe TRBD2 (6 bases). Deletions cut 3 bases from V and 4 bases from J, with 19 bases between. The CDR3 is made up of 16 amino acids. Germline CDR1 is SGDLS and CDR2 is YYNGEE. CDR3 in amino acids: CASSEEGNRDPETQYF. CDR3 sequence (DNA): TGTGCCAGCAGCGAGGAGGGGAACCGGGATCCAGAGACCCAGTACTTC.

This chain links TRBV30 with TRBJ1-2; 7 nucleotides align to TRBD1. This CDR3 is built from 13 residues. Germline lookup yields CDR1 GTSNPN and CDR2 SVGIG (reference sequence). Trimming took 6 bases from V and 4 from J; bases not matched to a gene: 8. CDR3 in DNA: TGTGCCTGTAAACAGGGGCTCCGCTATGGCTACACCTTC. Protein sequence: CACKQGLRYGYTF. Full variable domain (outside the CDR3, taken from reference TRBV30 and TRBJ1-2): SQTIHQWPATLVQPVGSPLSLECTVEGTSNPNLYWYRQAAGRGLQLLFYSVGIGQISSEVPQNLSASRPQDRQFILSSKKLLLSDSGFYLCACKQGLRYGYTFGSGTRLTVV.

CDR3 region: CASSVQQELNTEAFF. The CDR3 DNA is TGTGCCAGTAGTGTCCAACAGGAGCTGAACACTGAAGCTTTCTTT. The chain links TRBV19 to TRBJ1-1; D possibly corresponds to TRBD1 (5 bases). The CDR3 has 15 residues. The V end was cut by 5 bases, the J end by 0 bases, with 13 bases between. Per the germline V gene, CDR1 is LNHDA and CDR2 is SQIVND (reference sequence). Full variable domain (outside the CDR3, taken from reference TRBV19 and TRBJ1-1): DGGITQSPKYLFRKEGQNVTLSCEQNLNHDAMYWYRQDPGQGLRLIYYSQIVNDFQKGDIAEGYSVSREKKESFPLTVTSAQKNPTAFYLCASSVQQELNTEAFFGQGTRLTVV.